These 28 T cell receptor beta chains came from one sample sequenced in a study of blood T cell repertoires in COVID-19. This table comes from immunoSEQ multiplex PCR, and its TCRdb copy is limited to in-frame clones, with some not included. The sample includes about 280,000 clones, less than 90% of them seen just once. Sequencing input: peripheral blood. The source is a human donor in a cohort sampled during active COVID-19.

The V and J genes are TRBV7-8 and TRBJ2-1, with D maybe TRBD2 (5 bases). V shed 5 bases and J shed 6 bases, with 11 bases lying between them. In germline, CDR1 is SGHVS, CDR2 FQNEAQ. The CDR3 has 13 residues. The CDR3 DNA follows: TGTGCCAGCAGCACTAGGACGCCCAATGAGCAGTTCTTC. It is translated as CASSTRTPNEQFF.

The chain couples TRBV7-2 to TRBJ2-7, with 8 nucleotides matching TRBD2. In germline, CDR1 is SGHTA, CDR2 FQGNSA. V shed 0 bases, J shed 2 bases, and the junction held 3 bases outside the gene matches. The CDR3 extends over 15 amino acids. Here the CDR3 reads CASSLAQRGTYEQYF. The CDR3 DNA is TGTGCCAGCAGCTTAGCGCAGCGGGGGACCTACGAGCAGTACTTC.

Concerning this clone: The sample carries other DNA sequences with the same CDR3. The CDR3 DNA reads as TGTGCCAGCAGCTTAGAAACTGGTACTAATGAAAAACTGTTTTTT. Protein: CASSLETGTNEKLFF. J is TRBJ1-4 and V is TRBV7-9; no clear D. The CDR3 has 15 residues. V was cut by 1 base and J by 2 bases, with 8 bases left in between. Germline V gene lookup returns CDR1 SEHNR and CDR2 FQNEAQ (reference sequence).

This clone was observed a single time. V and J are TRBV7-3 and TRBJ2-1, with 7 positions matching TRBD1. This CDR3 has 13 residues. The V and J ends lost 5 bases and 10 bases, in that order; junction bases with no gene match: 8. Per the germline V gene, CDR1 is SGHTA and CDR2 is FQGTGA. CDR3 loop: CASSPSTQGEQFF. CDR3 sequence (DNA): TGTGCCAGCAGCCCCTCCACACAGGGGGAGCAGTTCTTC.

The chain couples TRBV2 to TRBJ1-1; D gene ambiguous. Trimming stripped 4 bases from V and 0 bases from J, with 6 bases between. The CDR3 is made up of 13 amino acids. Per the germline V gene, CDR1 is SNHLY and CDR2 is FYNNEI. CDR3 protein: CASSAELNTEAFF. The CDR3, as DNA: TGTGCCAGCAGTGCAGAATTGAACACTGAAGCTTTCTTT.

CDR3 sequence reads: CASSLGTGNNEQYF. The CDR3 region has the DNA TGCGCCAGCAGCTTGGGGACAGGGAATAACGAGCAGTACTTC. This sequence joins TRBV5-1 and TRBJ2-7; 8 bases are shared with TRBD1. There are 14 residues in the CDR3. The germline V gene has CDR1 SGHRS and CDR2 YFSETQ. Germline trimming cut 0 bases from V and 5 bases from J; bases unmatched to any gene: 4.

The rearrangement uses TRBV7-8 and TRBJ2-5, with 7 bases matching TRBD2. V lost 5 bases to trimming and J lost 4 bases; unmatched junction nucleotides: 10. Germline CDR1 reads SGHVS; CDR2 reads FQNEAQ. The CDR3 sequence is 15 residues long. In DNA, the CDR3 is TGTGCCAGCAGCATAGGACTAGTCATGGCAGAGACCCAGTACTTC. It specifies CASSIGLVMAETQYF.

As DNA, the CDR3 is TGTGCCACCAGTGCCAGACTAGCGGGGGCCTACGAGCAGTACTTC. Its protein product is CATSARLAGAYEQYF. The chain couples TRBV24-1 to TRBJ2-7; TRBD2 matches at 12 bases. V was pared by 5 bases and J by 2 bases, with 3 bases of the junction left unmatched. Germline CDR1 and CDR2: KGHDR and SFDVKD. The CDR3 totals 15 residues.

This chain connects TRBV6-2 or TRBV6-3 to TRBJ2-3; a weak D match, TRBD2 (5 bases). CDR1 and CDR2 from the germline V gene are MNHEY and SVGEGT. V was pared by 6 bases and J by 4 bases, with 14 bases between. The CDR3 contains 14 residues. The CDR3 loop is CASSPGGKADTQYF. In DNA, the CDR3 is TGTGCCAGCAGCCCTGGAGGTAAAGCAGATACGCAGTATTTT.

This rearrangement joins TRBV19 to TRBJ2-1, with 7 bases that match TRBD1. The CDR3 runs to 17 residues. Germline trimming cut 3 bases from V and 0 bases from J; bases unmatched to any gene: 8. Germline-derived CDR1 and CDR2 are LNHDA and SQIVND (reference sequence). The CDR3 DNA sequence: TGTGCCAGTAGTATTATTGGACAGGCCTCCTCCTACAATGAGCAGTTCTTC. Translation: CASSIIGQASSYNEQFF. Supplemented by reference TRBV19 and TRBJ2-1, the full variable domain reads DGGITQSPKYLFRKEGQNVTLSCEQNLNHDAMYWYRQDPGQGLRLIYYSQIVNDFQKGDIAEGYSVSREKKESFPLTVTSAQKNPTAFYLCASSIIGQASSYNEQFFGPGTRLTVL.

This rearrangement joins TRBV7-2 to TRBJ1-4; possible D gene TRBD1, 5 bases. The germline CDR1 and CDR2 sequences are SGHTA and FQGNSA. The CDR3 runs 15 residues. V gave up 1 base and J gave up 8 bases, with 14 bases separating them. In DNA, the CDR3 is TGTGCCAGCAGCTTAGAGGGTAGGGGCTGGGAAAAACTGTTTTTT. This translates into CASSLEGRGWEKLFF.

The sample holds a few counts of this clone. The gene calls are TRBV9 and TRBJ2-7; 8 nucleotides agree with TRBD1. CDR1 and CDR2 (germline): SGDLS, YYNGEE. The J segment lost 2 bases and the V segment lost 4 bases, leaving 8 bases of the junction unmatched. The CDR3 loop spans 15 amino acids. The CDR3 loop reads CASSTGQGRPYEQYF. The CDR3 nucleotides are TGTGCCAGCAGCACTGGACAGGGCCGTCCCTACGAGCAGTACTTC.

Note on this clone: A read error may account for a junction end that differs from germline. The chain couples TRBV4-3 to TRBJ2-3, with TRBD2 as a possible D gene (6 bases). CDR1 is LGHNA, CDR2 YSLEER, per germline. The CDR3 spans 14 residues. The CDR3: CASSQERWTISPHF. CDR3 DNA sequence: TGCGCCAGCAGCCAAGAACGGTGGACTATCAGCCCCCATTTT.

The chain uses TRBV5-1 and TRBJ1-1, with a tentative D call TRBD1 (5 bases). The V end was cut by 4 bases, the J end by 2 bases, with 15 bases between. Germline assignment: CDR1 SGHRS and CDR2 YFSETQ. The CDR3 sequence is 15 residues long. For the CDR3, the DNA is TGCGCCAGCAGCCCCGAGGGGAGGGTTAACACTGAAGCTTTCTTT. The encoded protein is CASSPEGRVNTEAFF.

This clone has just one count. This chain links TRBV5-4 with TRBJ1-3; the D gene is possibly TRBD1 (6 bases). This CDR3 has 15 residues. V lost 0 bases and J lost 0, with 7 bases in between. Germline CDR1 reads SGHNT; CDR2 reads YYREEE (reference sequence). The DNA for the CDR3 is TGTGCCAGCAGCTTGGCAGGGGTCTCTGGAAACACCATATATTTT. Translated: CASSLAGVSGNTIYF.

The chain is built from TRBV2 and TRBJ2-5; maybe TRBD2 (5 bases). Germline CDR1 SNHLY, CDR2 FYNNEI. Trimming stripped 5 bases from V and 7 bases from J, with 14 bases between. The CDR3 covers 13 residues. The CDR3 nucleotides read TGTGCCAGCAGTCCGGAGGAACCTCGGACCCAGTACTTC. This codes for CASSPEEPRTQYF.

The chain combines TRBV3-1 (or the pseudogene TRBV3-2) with TRBJ2-7; 9 bases match TRBD2. Trimming cost V 4 bases and J 2 bases; bases outside gene matches: 12. CDR1 is LGHDT and CDR2 is YNNKEL in the germline V gene (reference sequence). The CDR3 covers 17 residues. The CDR3 is CASSRLFPTSGTYEQYF. The CDR3 bases are TGTGCCAGCAGCCGACTATTCCCGACTAGCGGTACCTACGAGCAGTACTTC.

The chain combines TRBV19 with TRBJ1-4; unclear D gene. Germline V gene data show CDR1 as LNHDA and CDR2 as SQIVND (reference sequence). V gave up 6 bases and J gave up 8 bases, with 19 bases separating them. The CDR3 has 15 amino acids. CDR3 protein: CASSPPGERLEKLFF. DNA for the CDR3: TGTGCCAGTAGCCCCCCCGGGGAGAGATTAGAAAAACTGTTTTTT.

The chain couples TRBV7-9 to TRBJ2-1, with 10 bases lining up with TRBD2. The CDR3 covers 15 residues. Trimming took 5 bases from V and 4 from J; bases not matched to a gene: 5. Germline V lookup: CDR1 SEHNR, CDR2 FQNEAQ (reference sequence). CDR3 loop: CASSPGLANYNEQFF. In nucleotides, the CDR3 is TGTGCCAGCAGCCCGGGACTAGCGAATTACAATGAGCAGTTCTTC.

The chain combines TRBV18 with TRBJ1-2; weak D call: TRBD1 (5 bases). Per the germline V gene, CDR1 is KGHSH and CDR2 is LQKENI. V lost 5 bases and J 2 bases, leaving 12 bases between the germline ends. The CDR3 loop spans 14 amino acids. As DNA, the CDR3 is TGTGCCAGCTCAATAGGGGAAGGGAACTATGGCTACACCTTC. Translation gives CASSIGEGNYGYTF.

The chain employs TRBV10-1 and TRBJ1-3, with D tentatively TRBD1 (6 bases). The CDR3 spans 14 residues. Germline V CDR1 and CDR2: WNHNN, SYGVQD (reference sequence). The ends were cut back, 6 bases at V and 3 bases at J, with 12 bases in the middle. The DNA for the CDR3 is TGCGCCAGCAGGGAAACAGGGTTTGGAAACACCATATATTTT. It translates to CASRETGFGNTIYF.

This clone has just one count. This chain joins TRBV5-1 and TRBJ2-7, with D maybe TRBD2 (6 bases). Germline V gene sequence: CDR1 SGHRS, CDR2 YFSETQ. V shed 2 bases and J shed 0 bases, with 9 bases lying between them. The CDR3 runs 14 residues. CDR3 in DNA: TGCGCCAGCAGCTTACCCGGGAGCTCCTACGAGCAGTACTTC. It encodes CASSLPGSSYEQYF.

This sequence joins TRBV2 and TRBJ1-4, with 11 bases identical to TRBD1. The CDR3 contains 15 residues. CDR1 and CDR2 (germline): SNHLY, FYNNEI. The ends lost 0 bases at V and 9 bases at J; junction bases unmatched: 3. CDR3 DNA sequence: TGTGCCAGCAGTGAAGCGGGGACAGGGGGTAAAAAACTGTTTTTT. This encodes CASSEAGTGGKKLFF.

The chain joins TRBV7-9 to TRBJ2-1; 11 bases fit TRBD2. J gave up 12 bases and V 4 bases, and 8 bases lay outside the gene matches. CDR1 is SEHNR and CDR2 is FQNEAQ in the germline V gene (reference sequence). The CDR3 is made up of 14 amino acids. CDR3 protein: CASSYPTSGSRQFF. The CDR3 nucleotides read TGTGCCAGCAGCTATCCTACTAGCGGGAGCCGGCAGTTCTTC.

The genes are TRBV3-1 (or the pseudogene TRBV3-2) and TRBJ2-5; D may be TRBD1 (5 bases). The CDR3 consists of 16 residues. Per the germline V gene, CDR1 is LGHDT and CDR2 is YNNKEL (reference sequence). The germline V and J ends were trimmed by 4 bases and 5 bases, with 20 bases remaining between them. As DNA, the CDR3 is TGTGCCAGCAGCCGACCGAAAGGACAATCGGTGGAGACCCAGTACTTC. It codes for CASSRPKGQSVETQYF.

The rearrangement links TRBV5-1 to TRBJ2-3; 11 nucleotides match TRBD1. J lost 3 bases, V lost 0 bases, and 6 bases had no gene match. The CDR3 consists of 17 residues. Germline CDR1 SGHRS, CDR2 YFSETQ. DNA for the CDR3: TGCGCCAGCAGCTTGGCCGTCGGACAGGGGGCGACAGATACGCAGTATTTT. This gives the protein CASSLAVGQGATDTQYF. Together with reference TRBV5-1 and TRBJ2-3, the CDR3 gives the full variable domain: KAGVTQTPRYLIKTRGQQVTLSCSPISGHRSVSWYQQTPGQGLQFLFEYFSETQRNKGNFPGRFSGRQFSNSRSEMNVSTLELGDSALYLCASSLAVGQGATDTQYFGPGTRLTVL.

The rearrangement joins TRBV5-4 to TRBJ2-2; TRBD2 might be the D (5 bases). The germline V and J ends were trimmed by 1 base and 8 bases, with 15 bases remaining between them. CDR1 and CDR2 from the germline V gene are SGHNT and YYREEE (reference sequence). This CDR3 contains 15 residues. CDR3 in amino acids: CASSLQYGIAGELFF. CDR3 nucleotide sequence: TGTGCCAGCAGCTTGCAGTACGGGATCGCAGGGGAGCTGTTTTTT.

The V and J genes are TRBV29-1 and TRBJ2-1; D perhaps matches TRBD2 (6 bases). CDR3 length equals 14 residues. Trimming removed 4 bases at V and 4 bases at J, with 14 bases between. CDR1 is SQVTM and CDR2 is ANQGSEA in the germline V gene. The CDR3 here is CSVALLAFYNEQFF. The CDR3 DNA is TGCAGCGTTGCTCTTCTAGCGTTTTACAATGAGCAGTTCTTC.